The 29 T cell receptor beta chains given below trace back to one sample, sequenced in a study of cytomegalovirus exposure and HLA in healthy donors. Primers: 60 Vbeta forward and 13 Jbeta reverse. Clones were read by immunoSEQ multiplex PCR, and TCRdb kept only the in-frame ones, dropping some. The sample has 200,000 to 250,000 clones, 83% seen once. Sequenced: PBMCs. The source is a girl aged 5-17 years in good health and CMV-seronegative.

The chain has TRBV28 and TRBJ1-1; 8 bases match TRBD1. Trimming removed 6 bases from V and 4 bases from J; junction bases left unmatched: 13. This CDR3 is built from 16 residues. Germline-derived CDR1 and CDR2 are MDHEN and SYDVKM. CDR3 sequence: CASRPLWTGRGTEAFF. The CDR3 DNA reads TGTGCCAGCAGACCCCTTTGGACAGGGAGGGGCACTGAAGCTTTCTTT.

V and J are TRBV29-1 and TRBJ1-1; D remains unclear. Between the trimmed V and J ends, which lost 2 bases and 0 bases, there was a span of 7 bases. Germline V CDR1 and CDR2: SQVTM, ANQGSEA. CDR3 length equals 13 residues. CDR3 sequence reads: CSVEWPLNTEAFF. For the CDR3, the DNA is TGCAGCGTTGAATGGCCCTTGAACACTGAAGCTTTCTTT.

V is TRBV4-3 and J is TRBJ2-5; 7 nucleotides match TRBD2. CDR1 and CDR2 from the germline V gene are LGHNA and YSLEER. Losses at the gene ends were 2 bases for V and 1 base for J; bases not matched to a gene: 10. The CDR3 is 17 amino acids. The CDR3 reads CASSQSILRGVQETQYF. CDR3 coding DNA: TGCGCCAGCAGCCAATCTATTCTTCGGGGGGTCCAAGAGACCCAGTACTTC.

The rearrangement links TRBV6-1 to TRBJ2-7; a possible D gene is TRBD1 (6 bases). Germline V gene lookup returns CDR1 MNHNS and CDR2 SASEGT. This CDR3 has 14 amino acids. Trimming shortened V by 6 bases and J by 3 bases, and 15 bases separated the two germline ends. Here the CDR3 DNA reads TGTGCCAGCAGGGATCCTGGGACAATCTACGAGCAGTACTTC. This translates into CASRDPGTIYEQYF.

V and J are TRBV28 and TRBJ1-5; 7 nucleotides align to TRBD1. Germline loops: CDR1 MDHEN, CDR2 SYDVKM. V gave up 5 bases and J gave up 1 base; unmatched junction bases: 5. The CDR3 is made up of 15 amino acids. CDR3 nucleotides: TGTGCCAGCAGTGGAGGGGGCGTGAGCAATCAGCCCCAGCATTTT. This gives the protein CASSGGGVSNQPQHF.

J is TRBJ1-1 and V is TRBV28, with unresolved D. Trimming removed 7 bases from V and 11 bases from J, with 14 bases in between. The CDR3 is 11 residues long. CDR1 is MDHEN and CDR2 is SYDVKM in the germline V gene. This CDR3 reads CASTRPPLAFF. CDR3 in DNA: TGTGCCAGCACCCGTCCCCCCTTGGCTTTCTTT. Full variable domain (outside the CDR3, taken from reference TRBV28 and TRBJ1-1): DVKVTQSSRYLVKRTGEKVFLECVQDMDHENMFWYRQDPGLGLRLIYFSYDVKMKEKGDIPEGYSVSREKKERFSLILESASTNQTSMYLCASTRPPLAFFGQGTRLTVV.

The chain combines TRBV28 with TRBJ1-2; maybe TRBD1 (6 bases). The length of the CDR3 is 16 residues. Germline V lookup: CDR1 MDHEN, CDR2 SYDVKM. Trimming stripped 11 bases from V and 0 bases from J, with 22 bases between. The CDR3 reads CASHPTGPGTNYGYTF. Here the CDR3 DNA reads TGTGCCTCCCACCCGACAGGACCTGGGACTAACTATGGCTACACCTTC.

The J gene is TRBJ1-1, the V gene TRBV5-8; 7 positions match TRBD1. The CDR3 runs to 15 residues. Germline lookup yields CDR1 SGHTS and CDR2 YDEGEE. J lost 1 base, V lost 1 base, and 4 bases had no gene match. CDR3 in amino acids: CASSLNWDRNTEAFF. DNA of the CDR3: TGTGCCAGCAGCTTGAACTGGGACAGGAACACTGAAGCTTTCTTT.

The CDR3 coding sequence is TGCGCCAGCAGTGTGGGGGTAGGGGGCTTGGGCCCCCAGCATTTT. It is translated as CASSVGVGGLGPQHF. The V gene is TRBV10-2, the J gene TRBJ1-5, with 7 bases identical to TRBD1. This CDR3 has 15 amino acids. Trimming at V came to 4 bases and at J to 10 bases, leaving 13 bases not matched to a gene. Germline values: CDR1 WSHSY, CDR2 SAAADI.

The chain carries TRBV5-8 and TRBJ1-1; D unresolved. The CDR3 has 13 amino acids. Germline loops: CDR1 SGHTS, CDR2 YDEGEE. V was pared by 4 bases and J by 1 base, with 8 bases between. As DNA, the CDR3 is TGTGCCAGCAGCGACACAGAGAACACTGAAGCTTTCTTT. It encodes CASSDTENTEAFF.

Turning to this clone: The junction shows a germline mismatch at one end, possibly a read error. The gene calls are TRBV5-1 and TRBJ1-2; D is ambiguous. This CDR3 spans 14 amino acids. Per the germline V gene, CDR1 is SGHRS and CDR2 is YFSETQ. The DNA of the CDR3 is TGCGCCAGCAGCGAGTCATTTGCCAACTACGGCTACACCTTC. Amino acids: CASSESFANYGYTF.

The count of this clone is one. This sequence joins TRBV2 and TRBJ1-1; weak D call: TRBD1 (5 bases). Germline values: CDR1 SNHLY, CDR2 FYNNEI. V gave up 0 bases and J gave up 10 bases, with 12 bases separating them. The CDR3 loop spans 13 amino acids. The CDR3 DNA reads TGTGCCAGCAGTGAAGCTTTGAACGGGGGAGCTTTCTTT. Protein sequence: CASSEALNGGAFF.

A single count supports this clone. The CDR3 reads CASSVQDAEYYEQYF. CDR3 DNA sequence: TGTGCCAGCAGCGTACAGGACGCTGAATACTACGAGCAGTACTTC. This chain uses TRBV7-2 with TRBJ2-7, with D possibly being TRBD1 (5 bases). Deletions cut 5 bases from V and 3 bases from J, with 17 bases between. Germline V gene data show CDR1 as SGHTA and CDR2 as FQGNSA. The CDR3 has 15 residues.

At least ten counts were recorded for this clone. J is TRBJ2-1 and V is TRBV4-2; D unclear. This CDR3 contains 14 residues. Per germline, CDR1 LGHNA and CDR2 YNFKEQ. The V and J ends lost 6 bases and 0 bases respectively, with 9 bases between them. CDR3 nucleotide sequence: TGTGCCAGCAGTTCTCAGGTCTCCTACAATGAGCAGTTCTTC. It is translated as CASSSQVSYNEQFF.

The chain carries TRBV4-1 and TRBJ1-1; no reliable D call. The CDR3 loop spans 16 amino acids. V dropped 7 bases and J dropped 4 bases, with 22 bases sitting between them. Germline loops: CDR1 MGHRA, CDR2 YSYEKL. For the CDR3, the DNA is TGCGCCAGCAAAGCCTCGCACCCCGCTCCCGGCACTGAAGCTTTCTTT. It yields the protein CASKASHPAPGTEAFF.

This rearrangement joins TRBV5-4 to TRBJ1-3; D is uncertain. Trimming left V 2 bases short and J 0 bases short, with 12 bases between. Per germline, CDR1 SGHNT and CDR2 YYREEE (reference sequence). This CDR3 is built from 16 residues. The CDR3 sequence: CASSLDNTFSGNTIYF. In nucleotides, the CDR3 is TGTGCCAGCAGCTTAGATAATACTTTCTCTGGAAACACCATATATTTT.

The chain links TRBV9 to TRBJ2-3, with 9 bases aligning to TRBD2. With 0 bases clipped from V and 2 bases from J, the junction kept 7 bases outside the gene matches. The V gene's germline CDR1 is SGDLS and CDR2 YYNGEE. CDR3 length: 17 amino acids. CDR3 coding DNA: TGTGCCAGCAGCGTAGGAAGGCTAGCGGGATACACAGATACGCAGTATTTT. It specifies CASSVGRLAGYTDTQYF.

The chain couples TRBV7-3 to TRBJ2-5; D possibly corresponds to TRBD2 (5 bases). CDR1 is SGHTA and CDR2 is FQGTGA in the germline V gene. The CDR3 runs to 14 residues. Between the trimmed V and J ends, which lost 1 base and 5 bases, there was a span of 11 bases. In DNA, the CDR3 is TGTGCCAGCAGCTTAAACTCGCTAGCCGAGACCCAGTACTTC. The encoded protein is CASSLNSLAETQYF.

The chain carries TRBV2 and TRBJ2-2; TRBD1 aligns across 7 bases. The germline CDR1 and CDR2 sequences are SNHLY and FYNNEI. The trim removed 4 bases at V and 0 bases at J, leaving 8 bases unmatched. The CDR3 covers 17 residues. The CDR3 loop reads CASSVQGQVANTGELFF. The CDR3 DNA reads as TGTGCCAGCAGTGTACAAGGACAGGTAGCGAACACCGGGGAGCTGTTTTTT.

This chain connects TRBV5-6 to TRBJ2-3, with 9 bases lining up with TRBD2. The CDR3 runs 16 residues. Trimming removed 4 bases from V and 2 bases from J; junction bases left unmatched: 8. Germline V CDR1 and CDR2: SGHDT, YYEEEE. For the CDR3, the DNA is TGTGCCAGCAGCCTTCCGGGACTAGCTCTCACAGATACGCAGTATTTT. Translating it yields CASSLPGLALTDTQYF.

As DNA, the CDR3 is TGTGCCAGCAGTGAAACTAGCGGGGGGAGCACAGATACGCAGTATTTT. Protein: CASSETSGGSTDTQYF. The rearrangement links TRBV6-1 to TRBJ2-3, with 12 bases lining up with TRBD2. This CDR3 spans 16 amino acids. The J segment lost 0 bases and the V segment lost 2 bases, leaving 0 bases of the junction unmatched. In germline, CDR1 is MNHNS, CDR2 SASEGT.

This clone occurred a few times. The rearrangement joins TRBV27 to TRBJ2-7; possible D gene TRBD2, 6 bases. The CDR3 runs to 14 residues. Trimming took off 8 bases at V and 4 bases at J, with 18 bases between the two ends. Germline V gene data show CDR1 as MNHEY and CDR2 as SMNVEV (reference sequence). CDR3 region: CASSLAQEGYEQYF. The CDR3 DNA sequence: TGTGCCAGCTCCCTGGCGCAGGAGGGTTACGAGCAGTACTTC.

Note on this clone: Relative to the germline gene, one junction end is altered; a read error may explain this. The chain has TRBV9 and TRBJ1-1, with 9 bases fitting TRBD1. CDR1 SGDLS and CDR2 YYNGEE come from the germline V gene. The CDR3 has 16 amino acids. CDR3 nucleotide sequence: TGTGCCAGCAGCCCAAGACAGGGGGTATGGAACACTGAAGCTGTCTTT. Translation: CASSPRQGVWNTEAVF.

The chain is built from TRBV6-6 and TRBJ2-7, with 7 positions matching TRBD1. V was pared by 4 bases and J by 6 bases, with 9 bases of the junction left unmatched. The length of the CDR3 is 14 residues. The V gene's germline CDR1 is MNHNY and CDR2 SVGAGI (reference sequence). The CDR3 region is CASSFQTSGGEQYF. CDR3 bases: TGTGCCAGCAGTTTCCAAACGTCAGGGGGCGAGCAGTACTTC.

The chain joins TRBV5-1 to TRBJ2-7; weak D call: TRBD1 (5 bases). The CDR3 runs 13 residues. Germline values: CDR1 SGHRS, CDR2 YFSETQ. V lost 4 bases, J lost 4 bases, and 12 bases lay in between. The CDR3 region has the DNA TGCGCCAGCAGCACCACAGACAGATACGAGCAGTACTTC. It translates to CASSTTDRYEQYF. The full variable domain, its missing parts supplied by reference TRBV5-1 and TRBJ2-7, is KAGVTQTPRYLIKTRGQQVTLSCSPISGHRSVSWYQQTPGQGLQFLFEYFSETQRNKGNFPGRFSGRQFSNSRSEMNVSTLELGDSALYLCASSTTDRYEQYFGPGTRLTVT.

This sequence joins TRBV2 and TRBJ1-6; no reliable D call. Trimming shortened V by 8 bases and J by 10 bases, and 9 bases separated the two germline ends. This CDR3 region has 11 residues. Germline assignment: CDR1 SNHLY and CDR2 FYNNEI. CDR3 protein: CASALGSPLHF. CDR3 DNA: TGTGCCAGCGCCCTAGGCTCACCCCTCCACTTT.

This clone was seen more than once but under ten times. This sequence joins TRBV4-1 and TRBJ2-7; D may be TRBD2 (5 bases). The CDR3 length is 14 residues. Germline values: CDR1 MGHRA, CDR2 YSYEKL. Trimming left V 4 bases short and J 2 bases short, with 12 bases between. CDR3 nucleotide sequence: TGCGCCAGCAGCCCCCGGACGGGGACCTACGAGCAGTACTTC. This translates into CASSPRTGTYEQYF.

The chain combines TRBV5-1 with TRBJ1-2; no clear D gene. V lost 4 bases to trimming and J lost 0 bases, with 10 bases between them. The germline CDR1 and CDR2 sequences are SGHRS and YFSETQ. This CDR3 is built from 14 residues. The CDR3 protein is CASSPAGANYGYTF. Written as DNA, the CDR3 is TGCGCCAGCAGCCCGGCTGGAGCTAACTATGGCTACACCTTC. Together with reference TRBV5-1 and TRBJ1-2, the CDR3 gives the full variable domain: KAGVTQTPRYLIKTRGQQVTLSCSPISGHRSVSWYQQTPGQGLQFLFEYFSETQRNKGNFPGRFSGRQFSNSRSEMNVSTLELGDSALYLCASSPAGANYGYTFGSGTRLTVV.

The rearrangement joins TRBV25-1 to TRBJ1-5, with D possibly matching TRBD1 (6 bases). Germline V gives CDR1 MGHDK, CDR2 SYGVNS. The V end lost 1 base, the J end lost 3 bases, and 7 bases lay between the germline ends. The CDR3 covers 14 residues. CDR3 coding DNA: TGTGCCAGCAGTGAATGGGACAACAATCAGCCCCAGCATTTT. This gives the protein CASSEWDNNQPQHF.